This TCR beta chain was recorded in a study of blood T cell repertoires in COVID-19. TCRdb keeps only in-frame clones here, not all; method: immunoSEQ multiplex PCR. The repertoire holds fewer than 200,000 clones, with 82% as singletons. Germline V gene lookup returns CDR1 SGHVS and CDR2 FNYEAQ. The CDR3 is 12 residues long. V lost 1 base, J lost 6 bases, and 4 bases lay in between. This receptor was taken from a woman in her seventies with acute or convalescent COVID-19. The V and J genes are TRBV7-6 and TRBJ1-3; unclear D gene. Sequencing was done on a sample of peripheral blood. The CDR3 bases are TGTGCCAGCAGCTTAGATATAAACACCATATATTTT. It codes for CASSLDINTIYF.